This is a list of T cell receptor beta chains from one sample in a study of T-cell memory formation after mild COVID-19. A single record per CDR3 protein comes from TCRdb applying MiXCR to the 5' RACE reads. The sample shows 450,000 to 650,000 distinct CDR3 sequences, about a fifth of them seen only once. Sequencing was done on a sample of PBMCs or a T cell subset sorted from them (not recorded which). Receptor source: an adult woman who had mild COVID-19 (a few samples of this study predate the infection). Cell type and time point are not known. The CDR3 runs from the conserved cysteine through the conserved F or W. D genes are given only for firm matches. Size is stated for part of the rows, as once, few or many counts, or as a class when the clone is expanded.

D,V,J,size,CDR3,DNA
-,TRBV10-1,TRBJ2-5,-,CASSASGPSILQETQYF,TGCGCCAGCAGTGCCTCCGGGCCCTCGATTCTTCAAGAGACCCAGTACTTC
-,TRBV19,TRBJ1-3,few,CASTMLKAGGNTIYF,TGTGCCAGTACAATGTTAAAGGCGGGCGGAAACACCATATATTTT
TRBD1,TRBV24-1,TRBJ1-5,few,CATSDLTGGWDQPQHF,TGTGCCACCAGTGATTTGACAGGGGGCTGGGATCAGCCCCAGCATTTT
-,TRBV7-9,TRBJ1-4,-,CASSARKTGRANEKLFF,TGTGCCAGCAGCGCCCGGAAAACAGGGAGGGCTAATGAAAAACTGTTTTTT
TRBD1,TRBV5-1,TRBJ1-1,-,CASSRPLDREDTEAFF,TGCGCCAGCAGCCGTCCCCTGGACAGGGAAGACACTGAAGCTTTCTTT
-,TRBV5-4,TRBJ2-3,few,CASINDRGSTDTQYF,TGTGCCAGCATCAACGACAGAGGGTCCACAGATACGCAGTATTTT
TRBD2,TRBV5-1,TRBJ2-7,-,CASSPGASGILGPEQYF,TGCGCCAGCAGCCCCGGGGCTAGCGGGATCCTCGGCCCCGAGCAGTACTTC
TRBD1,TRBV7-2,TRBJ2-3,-,CASSPGQGKADTQYF,TGTGCCAGCAGCCCCGGACAGGGTAAAGCAGATACGCAGTATTTT
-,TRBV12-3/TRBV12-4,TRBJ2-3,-,CASSFTTPDTQYF,TGTGCCAGCAGTTTTACGACCCCAGATACGCAGTATTTT
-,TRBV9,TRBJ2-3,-,CASSLGPVRADTQYF,TGTGCCAGCAGCTTAGGACCCGTCAGGGCAGATACGCAGTATTTT
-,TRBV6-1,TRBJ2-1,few,CASSKESRANEQFF,TGTGCCAGCAGCAAGGAATCCCGGGCCAATGAGCAGTTCTTC
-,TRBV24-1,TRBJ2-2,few,CATSDLGNTGELFF,TGTGCCACCAGTGATTTGGGCAACACCGGGGAGCTGTTTTTT
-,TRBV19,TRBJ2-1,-,CASYGRGRTYNEQFF,TGTGCCAGTTACGGTCGAGGGCGGACCTACAATGAGCAGTTCTTC
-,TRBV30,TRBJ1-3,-,CAWNVGQGGGNTIYF,TGTGCCTGGAACGTAGGGCAAGGGGGTGGAAACACCATATATTTT
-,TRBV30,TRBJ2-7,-,CAWEPRASEQYF,TGTGCCTGGGAGCCCAGGGCCTCCGAGCAGTACTTC
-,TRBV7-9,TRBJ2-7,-,CASSWENEQYF,TGTGCCAGCAGCTGGGAAAACGAGCAGTACTTC
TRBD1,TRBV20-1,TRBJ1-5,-,CSAAQGTDGNQPQHF,TGCAGTGCCGCACAGGGGACAGACGGCAATCAGCCCCAGCATTTT
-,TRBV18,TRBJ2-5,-,CASSRGVETQYF,TGTGCCAGCTCGAGGGGCGTAGAGACCCAGTACTTC
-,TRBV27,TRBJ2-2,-,CASRRTGTTNTGELFF,TGTGCCAGCAGGAGAACCGGGACGACGAACACCGGGGAGCTGTTTTTT
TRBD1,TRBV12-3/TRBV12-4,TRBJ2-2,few,CASSLARGLYTGELFF,TGTGCCAGCAGTTTAGCCAGGGGGCTCTACACCGGGGAGCTGTTTTTT
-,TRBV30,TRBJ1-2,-,CAWSTARGRSYGYTF,TGTGCCTGGAGTACAGCCCGGGGGCGCAGCTATGGCTACACCTTC
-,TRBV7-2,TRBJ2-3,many,CASSLSMFTDTQYF,TGTGCCAGCAGCTTATCGATGTTCACAGATACGCAGTATTTT
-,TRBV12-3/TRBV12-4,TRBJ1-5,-,CASSLTGGAGQPQHF,TGTGCCAGCAGTTTGACGGGGGGGGCTGGACAGCCCCAGCATTTT
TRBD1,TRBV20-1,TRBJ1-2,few,CSARTPRQGASYGYTF,TGCAGTGCTAGGACCCCCAGACAGGGGGCAAGCTATGGCTACACCTTC
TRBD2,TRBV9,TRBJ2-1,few,CASSTGLAGAASYNEQFF,TGTGCCAGCAGCACGGGACTAGCGGGCGCCGCCTCCTACAATGAGCAGTTCTTC
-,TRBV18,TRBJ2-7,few,CASSHGMSYEQYF,TGTGCCAGCTCCCACGGGATGTCCTACGAGCAGTACTTC
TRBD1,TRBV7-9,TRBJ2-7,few,CASSLAYQGQTSYEQYF,TGTGCCAGCAGCTTGGCATATCAGGGACAGACTTCTTACGAGCAGTACTTC
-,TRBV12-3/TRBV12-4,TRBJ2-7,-,CASSLREDEQYF,TGTGCCAGCAGTTTGAGGGAGGACGAGCAGTACTTC
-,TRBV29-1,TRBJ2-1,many,CSVEDRGSRSGNEQFF,TGCAGCGTTGAAGATCGGGGGTCTCGATCGGGGAATGAGCAGTTCTTC
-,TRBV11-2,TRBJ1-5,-,CASSNSGNNQPQHF,TGTGCCAGCAGCAATTCGGGGAACAATCAGCCCCAGCATTTT
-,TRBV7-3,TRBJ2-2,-,CASSLRSGGTGELFF,TGTGCCAGCAGCTTACGGTCAGGGGGGACCGGGGAGCTGTTTTTT
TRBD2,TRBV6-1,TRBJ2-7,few,CASSEALRLAGSYEQYF,TGTGCCAGCAGTGAAGCGCTTCGGTTAGCGGGAAGCTACGAGCAGTACTTC
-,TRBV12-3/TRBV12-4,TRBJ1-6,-,CASTPGNSPLHF,TGTGCCAGCACCCCCGGGAATTCACCCCTCCACTTT
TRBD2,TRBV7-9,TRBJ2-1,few,CASRGAGLYGLLNEQFF,TGTGCCAGCAGGGGAGCGGGATTATATGGACTTCTCAATGAGCAGTTCTTC
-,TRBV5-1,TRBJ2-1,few,CASSLWDGSYNEQFF,TGCGCCAGCAGCTTGTGGGACGGGTCCTACAATGAGCAGTTCTTC
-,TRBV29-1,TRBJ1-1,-,CSVVSPPPGNTEAFF,TGCAGCGTTGTTTCTCCCCCTCCAGGGAACACTGAAGCTTTCTTT
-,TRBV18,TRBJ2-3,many,CASSLTGLGADTQYF,TGTGCCAGCTCACTTACAGGGCTCGGCGCAGATACGCAGTATTTT
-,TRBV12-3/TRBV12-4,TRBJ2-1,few,CASRVDKGEPYNEQFF,TGTGCCAGCAGAGTCGACAAAGGGGAGCCCTACAATGAGCAGTTCTTC
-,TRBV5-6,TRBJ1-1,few,CASSRIGDIDLAEAFF,TGTGCCAGCAGCCGTATAGGAGACATCGATTTGGCTGAAGCTTTCTTT
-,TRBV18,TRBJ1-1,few,CASSPQQGLNTEAFF,TGTGCCAGCTCACCACAGCAGGGATTGAACACTGAAGCTTTCTTT
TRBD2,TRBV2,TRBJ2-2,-,CASSVPRAGGPGFTGELFF,TGTGCCAGCAGTGTTCCCCGAGCGGGAGGGCCCGGTTTCACCGGGGAGCTGTTTTTT